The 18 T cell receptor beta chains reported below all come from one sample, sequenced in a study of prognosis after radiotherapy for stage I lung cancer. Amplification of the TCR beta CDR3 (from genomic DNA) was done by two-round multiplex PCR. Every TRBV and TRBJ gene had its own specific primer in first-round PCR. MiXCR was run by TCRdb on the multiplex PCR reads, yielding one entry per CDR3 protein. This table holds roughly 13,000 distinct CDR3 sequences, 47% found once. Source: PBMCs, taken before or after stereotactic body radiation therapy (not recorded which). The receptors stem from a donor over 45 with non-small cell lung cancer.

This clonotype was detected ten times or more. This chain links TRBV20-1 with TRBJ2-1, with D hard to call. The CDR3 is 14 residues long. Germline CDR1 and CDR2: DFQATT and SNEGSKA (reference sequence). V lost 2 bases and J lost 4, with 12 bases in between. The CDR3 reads CSARLSAGYNEQFF. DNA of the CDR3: TGCAGTGCTAGATTGTCGGCCGGATACAATGAGCAGTTCTTC.

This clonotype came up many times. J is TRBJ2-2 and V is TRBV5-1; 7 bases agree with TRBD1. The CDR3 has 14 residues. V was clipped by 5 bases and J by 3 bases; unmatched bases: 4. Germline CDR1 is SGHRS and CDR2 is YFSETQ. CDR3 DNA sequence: TGCGCCAGCAGTCGGGACAGCTACACCGGGGAGCTGTTTTTT. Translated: CASSRDSYTGELFF.

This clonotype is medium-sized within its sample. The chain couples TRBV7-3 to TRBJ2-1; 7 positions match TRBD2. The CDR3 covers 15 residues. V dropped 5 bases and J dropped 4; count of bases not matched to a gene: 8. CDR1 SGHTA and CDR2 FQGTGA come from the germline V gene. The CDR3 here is CASSPRGSGYNEQFF. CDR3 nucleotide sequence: TGTGCCAGCAGCCCCCGGGGTAGCGGGTACAATGAGCAGTTCTTC. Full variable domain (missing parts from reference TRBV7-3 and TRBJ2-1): GAGVSQTPSNKVTEKGKYVELRCDPISGHTALYWYRQSLGQGPEFLIYFQGTGAADDSGLPNDRFFAVRPEGSVSTLKIQRTERGDSAVYLCASSPRGSGYNEQFFGPGTRLTVL.

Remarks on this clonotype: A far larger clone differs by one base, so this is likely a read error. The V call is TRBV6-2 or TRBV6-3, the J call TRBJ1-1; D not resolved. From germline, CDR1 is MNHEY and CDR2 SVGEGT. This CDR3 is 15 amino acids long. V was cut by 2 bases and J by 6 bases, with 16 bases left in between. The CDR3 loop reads CASSYDSESNPEAFF. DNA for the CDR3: TGTGCCAGCAGTTACGACTCAGAGAGTAACCCTGAAGCTTTCTTT.

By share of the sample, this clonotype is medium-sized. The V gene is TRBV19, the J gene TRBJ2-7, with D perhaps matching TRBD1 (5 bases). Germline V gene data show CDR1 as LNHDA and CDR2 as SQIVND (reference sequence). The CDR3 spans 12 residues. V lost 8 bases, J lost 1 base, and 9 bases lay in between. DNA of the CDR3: TGTGCCAGTGGTAGGGGTTCCTACGAGCAGTACTTC. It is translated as CASGRGSYEQYF.

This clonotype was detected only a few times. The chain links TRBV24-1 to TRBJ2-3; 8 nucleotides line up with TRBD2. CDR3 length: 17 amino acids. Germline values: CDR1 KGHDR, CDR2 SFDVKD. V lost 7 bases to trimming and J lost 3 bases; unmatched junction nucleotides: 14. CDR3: CATSATGGEGPTDTQYF. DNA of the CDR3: TGTGCCACCAGCGCCACGGGGGGGGAGGGCCCAACAGATACGCAGTATTTT.

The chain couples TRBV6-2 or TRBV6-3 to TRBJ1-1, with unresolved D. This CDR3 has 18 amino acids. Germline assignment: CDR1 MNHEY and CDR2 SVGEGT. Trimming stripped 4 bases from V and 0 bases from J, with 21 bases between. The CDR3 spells CASSSQFGYMTMNTEAFF. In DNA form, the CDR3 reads TGTGCCAGCAGTTCCCAGTTTGGTTACATGACAATGAACACTGAAGCTTTCTTT.

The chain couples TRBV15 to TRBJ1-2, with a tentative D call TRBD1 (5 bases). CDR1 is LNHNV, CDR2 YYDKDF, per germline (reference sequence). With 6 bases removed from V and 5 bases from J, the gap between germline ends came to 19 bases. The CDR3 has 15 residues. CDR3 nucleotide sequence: TGTGCCACCAGAGGAAGCAGGGATAGCCTATATGGCTACACCTTC. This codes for CATRGSRDSLYGYTF.

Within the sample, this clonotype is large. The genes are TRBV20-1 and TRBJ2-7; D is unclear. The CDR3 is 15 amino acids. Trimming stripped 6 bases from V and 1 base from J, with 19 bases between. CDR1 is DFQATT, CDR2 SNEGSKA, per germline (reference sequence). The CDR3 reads CSAIQPNDGSYEQYF. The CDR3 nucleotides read TGCAGTGCCATCCAACCCAACGACGGATCCTACGAGCAGTACTTC.

The CDR3 DNA reads TGTGCCAGCAGCCCGGCCCCGCGGGGGACCTCCTACAATGAGCAGTTCTTC. It translates to CASSPAPRGTSYNEQFF. The chain has TRBV7-2 and TRBJ2-1; 7 bases fit TRBD2. V was pared by 5 bases and J by 0 bases, with 10 bases of the junction left unmatched. CDR1 and CDR2 (germline): SGHTA, FQGNSA. CDR3 size: 17 residues.

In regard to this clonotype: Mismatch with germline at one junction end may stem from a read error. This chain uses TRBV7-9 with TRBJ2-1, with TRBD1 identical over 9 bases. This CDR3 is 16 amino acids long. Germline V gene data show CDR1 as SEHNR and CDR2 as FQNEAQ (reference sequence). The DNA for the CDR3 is TGTGCCAGCAGATCCAACGACAGGGGGTCTTACAATGAGAAGTTCTTC. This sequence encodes CASRSNDRGSYNEKFF.

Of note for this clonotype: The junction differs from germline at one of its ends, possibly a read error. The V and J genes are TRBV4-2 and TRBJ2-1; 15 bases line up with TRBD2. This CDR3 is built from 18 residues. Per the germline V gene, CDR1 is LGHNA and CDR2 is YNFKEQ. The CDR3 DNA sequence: TGTTCCAGCATCCAAGGTGGGACTAGCGGGAGGATGGGAAATGAGCAGTTCTTC. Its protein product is CSSIQGGTSGRMGNEQFF.

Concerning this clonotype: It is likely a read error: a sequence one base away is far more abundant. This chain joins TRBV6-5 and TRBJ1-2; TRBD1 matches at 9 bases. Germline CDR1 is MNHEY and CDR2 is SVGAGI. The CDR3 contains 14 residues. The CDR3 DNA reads TGTGTCAGCAGGCCTACGACAGGGGGGACTGGCTACACCTTC. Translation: CVSRPTTGGTGYTF.

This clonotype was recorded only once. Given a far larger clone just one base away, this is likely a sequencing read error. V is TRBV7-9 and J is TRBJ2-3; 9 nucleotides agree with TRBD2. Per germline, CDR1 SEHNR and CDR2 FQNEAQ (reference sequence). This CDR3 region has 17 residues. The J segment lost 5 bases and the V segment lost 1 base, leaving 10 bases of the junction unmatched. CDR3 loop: CASSLVGGGRAEDTQYF. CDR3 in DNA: TGTGCCAGCAGCTTAGTAGGGGGCGGGAGGGCCGAAGATACGCAGTATTTT.

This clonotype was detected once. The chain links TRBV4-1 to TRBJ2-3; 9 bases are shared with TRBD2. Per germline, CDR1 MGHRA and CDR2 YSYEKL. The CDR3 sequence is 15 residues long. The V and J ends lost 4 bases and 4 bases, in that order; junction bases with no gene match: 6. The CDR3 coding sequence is TGCGCCAGCAGCCCCCTGGCGGGAGGGCCAGATACGCAGTATTTT. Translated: CASSPLAGGPDTQYF.

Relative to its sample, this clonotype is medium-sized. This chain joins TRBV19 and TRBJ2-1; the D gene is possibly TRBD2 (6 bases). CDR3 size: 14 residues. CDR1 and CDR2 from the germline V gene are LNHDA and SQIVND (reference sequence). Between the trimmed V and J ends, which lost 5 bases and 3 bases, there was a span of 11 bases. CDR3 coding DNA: TGTGCCAGTAGTCGGGGGTTTGTCTACAATGAGCAGTTCTTC. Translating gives CASSRGFVYNEQFF.

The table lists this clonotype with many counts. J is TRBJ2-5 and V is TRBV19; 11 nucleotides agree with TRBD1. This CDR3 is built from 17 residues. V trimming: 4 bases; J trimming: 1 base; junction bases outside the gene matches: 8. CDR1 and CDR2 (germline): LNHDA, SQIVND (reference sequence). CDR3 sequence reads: CASSRALDRGLQETQYF. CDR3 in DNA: TGTGCCAGTAGTAGGGCCCTGGACAGGGGGCTCCAAGAGACCCAGTACTTC.

The DNA of the CDR3 is TGCAGTGCTGCGCGGGAGGTCACCGGGGAGCTGTTTTTT. Translated: CSAAREVTGELFF. This chain connects TRBV20-1 to TRBJ2-2; TRBD2 matches at 8 bases. Germline V gene lookup returns CDR1 DFQATT and CDR2 SNEGSKA (reference sequence). The CDR3 is 13 residues long. V shed 5 bases, J shed 4 bases, and the junction held 3 bases outside the gene matches.